This TCR beta chain derives from a study of cytomegalovirus exposure and HLA in healthy donors. PCR was performed using 60 Vbeta and 13 Jbeta primers. Method: immunoSEQ multiplex PCR; TCRdb's copy keeps in-frame clones and lacks some. The profile shows 150,000 to 180,000 clones, over 75% of them singletons. The donors (healthy individuals) were bone marrow donors. Points from the study as a whole: Exclusion as indistinguishable affected some V segments, including TRBV6-2 and TRBV6-3. Using the classifier, cytomegalovirus status was reportedly diagnosed with high specificity and sensitivity.

Of note for this clone: Its antigen is as yet unknown.

Germline V gene lookup returns CDR1 SGHRS and CDR2 YFSETQ. This CDR3 has 14 residues. V lost 1 base and J 5 bases, leaving 12 bases between the germline ends. Sequencing input: PBMCs. This clonotype was sampled from a middle-aged woman in good health and CMV-seropositive. This chain joins TRBV5-1 and TRBJ2-5, with D possibly matching TRBD2 (5 bases). The CDR3 coding sequence is TGCGCCAGCAGCTTGTTTTCCGGGATGGAGACCCAGTACTTC. Amino acid sequence: CASSLFSGMETQYF.